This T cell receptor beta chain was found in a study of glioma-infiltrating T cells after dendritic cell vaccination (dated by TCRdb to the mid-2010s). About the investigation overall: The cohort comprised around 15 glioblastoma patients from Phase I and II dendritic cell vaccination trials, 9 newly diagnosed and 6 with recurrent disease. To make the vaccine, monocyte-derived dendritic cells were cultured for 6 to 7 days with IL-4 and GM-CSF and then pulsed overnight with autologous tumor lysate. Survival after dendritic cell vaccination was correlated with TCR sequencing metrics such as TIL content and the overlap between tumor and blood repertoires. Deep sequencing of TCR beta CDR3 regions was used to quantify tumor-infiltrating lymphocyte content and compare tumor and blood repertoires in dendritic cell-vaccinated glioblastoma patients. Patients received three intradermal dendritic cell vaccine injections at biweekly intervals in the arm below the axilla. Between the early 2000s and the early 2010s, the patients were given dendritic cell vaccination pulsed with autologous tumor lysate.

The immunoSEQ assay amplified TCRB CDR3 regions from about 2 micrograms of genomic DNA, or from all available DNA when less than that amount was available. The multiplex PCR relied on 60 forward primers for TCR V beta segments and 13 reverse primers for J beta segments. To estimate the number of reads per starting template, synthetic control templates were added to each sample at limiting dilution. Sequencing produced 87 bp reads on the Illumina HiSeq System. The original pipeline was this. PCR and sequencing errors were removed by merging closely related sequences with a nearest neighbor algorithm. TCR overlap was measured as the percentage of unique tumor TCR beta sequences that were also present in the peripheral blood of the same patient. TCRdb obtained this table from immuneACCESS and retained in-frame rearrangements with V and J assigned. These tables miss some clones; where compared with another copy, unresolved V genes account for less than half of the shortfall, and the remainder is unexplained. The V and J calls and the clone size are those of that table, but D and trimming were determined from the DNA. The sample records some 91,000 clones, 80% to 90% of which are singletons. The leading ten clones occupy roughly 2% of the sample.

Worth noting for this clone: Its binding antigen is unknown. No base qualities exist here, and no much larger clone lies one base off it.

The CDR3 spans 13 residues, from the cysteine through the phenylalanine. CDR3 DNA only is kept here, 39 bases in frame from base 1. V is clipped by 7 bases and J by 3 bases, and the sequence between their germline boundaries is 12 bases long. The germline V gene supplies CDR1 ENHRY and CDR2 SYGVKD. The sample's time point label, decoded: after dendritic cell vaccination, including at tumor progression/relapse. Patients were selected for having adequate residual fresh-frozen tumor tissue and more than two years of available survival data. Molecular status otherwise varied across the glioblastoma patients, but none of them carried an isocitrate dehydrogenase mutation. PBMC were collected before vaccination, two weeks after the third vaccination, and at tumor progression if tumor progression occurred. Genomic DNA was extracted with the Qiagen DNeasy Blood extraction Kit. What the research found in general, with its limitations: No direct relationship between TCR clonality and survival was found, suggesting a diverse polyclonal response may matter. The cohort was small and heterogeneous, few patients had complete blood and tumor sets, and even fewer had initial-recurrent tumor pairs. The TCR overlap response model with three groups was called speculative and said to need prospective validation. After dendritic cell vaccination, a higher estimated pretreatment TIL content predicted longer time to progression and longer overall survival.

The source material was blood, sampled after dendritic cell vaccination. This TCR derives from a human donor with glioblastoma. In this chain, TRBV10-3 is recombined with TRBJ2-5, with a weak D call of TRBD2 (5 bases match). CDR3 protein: CAIKPSGKETQYF. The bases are TGTGCCATCAAACCCTCCGGGAAAGAGACCCAGTACTTC.